This TCR beta chain comes out of a study of blood T cell repertoires in COVID-19. Study information: The study drew acute and convalescent COVID-19 samples from the United States, Italy and Spain. Sources were T cells, B-cell-depleted T cells, or PBMCs; the material itself was cDNA or gDNA.

The CDR3 has 14 amino acids. With V trimmed by 7 bases and J by 2 bases, 5 bases remained unmatched. CDR1 and CDR2 (germline): MDHEN, SYDVKM. This clone has only a few counts. How the authors handled the data: From reference gene primer amplification, estimates of nucleated cell counts were derived. The repertoire was sequenced with immunoSEQ multiplex PCR; TCRdb's copy has only in-frame clones and lacks some. V and J calls and clone size follow that table, whereas D and trimming were derived from the DNA. The sample carries 90,000 to 120,000 clones, roughly 86% recorded once. Sequenced: peripheral blood. The receptor was isolated from a woman aged 60-75 years with acute or convalescent COVID-19. This chain joins TRBV28 and TRBJ1-2; 9 bases align to TRBD1. Here the CDR3 reads CASIPGQGNYGYTF. The CDR3 bases are TGTGCCAGCATCCCCGGACAGGGGAACTATGGCTACACCTTC.